These T cell receptor beta chains were read from a single sample in a study of T cell responses to AZD1222 COVID-19 vaccine. The protocol was immunoSEQ multiplex PCR, while the TCRdb copy is restricted to in-frame clones and leaves out a portion. This sample has about 45,000 clones, with about 78% found just once. The source was peripheral blood, collected on day 0 of AZD1222 vaccination. These receptors were obtained from an adult in good health. CDR3s include the opening cysteine and the closing phenylalanine or tryptophan. Fields, in order: J gene, D gene, clone size, V gene, CDR3 DNA, CDR3 protein. A D gene is named only where the DNA matches it firmly. For some rows the clone size is stated as once, few or many, or as a class when expanded; others skip it.

J gene: TRBJ2-1
D gene: TRBD2
clone size: once
V gene: TRBV24-1
CDR3 DNA: TGTGCCACCAGTGCGGCCGGACTAGCGAAGGGGAATGAGCAGTTCTTC
CDR3 protein: CATSAAGLAKGNEQFF

J gene: TRBJ1-6
D gene: NA
clone size: NA
V gene: TRBV28
CDR3 DNA: TGTGCCAGCAGTTTAGGGGGGAGCTCCTATAATTCACCCCTCCACTTT
CDR3 protein: CASSLGGSSYNSPLHF

J gene: TRBJ1-2
D gene: NA
clone size: NA
V gene: TRBV27
CDR3 DNA: TGTGCCAGCAGTGTTGCTAGGGCGGTGTATGGCTACACCTTC
CDR3 protein: CASSVARAVYGYTF

J gene: TRBJ1-5
D gene: TRBD1
clone size: NA
V gene: TRBV28
CDR3 DNA: TGTGCCAGCAGGATAGGGACAGGGGGCCTTCAGCCCCAGCATTTT
CDR3 protein: CASRIGTGGLQPQHF

J gene: TRBJ1-4
D gene: NA
clone size: NA
V gene: TRBV7-9
CDR3 DNA: TGTGCCAGCAGCTTTCGGGCAGAAAATGAAAAACTGTTTTTT
CDR3 protein: CASSFRAENEKLFF

J gene: TRBJ1-3
D gene: NA
clone size: NA
V gene: TRBV6-5
CDR3 DNA: TGTGCCAGCAGTACCCATCCGGGATTTGGAAACACCATATATTTT
CDR3 protein: CASSTHPGFGNTIYF

J gene: TRBJ2-3
D gene: TRBD2
clone size: NA
V gene: TRBV11-2
CDR3 DNA: TGTGCCAGCAGCTTATTGGGGAAGCGGGGGCAACAAACCAGAACGCAGTATTTT
CDR3 protein: CASSLLGKRGQQTRTQYF

J gene: TRBJ2-3
D gene: NA
clone size: few
V gene: TRBV2
CDR3 DNA: TGTGCCAGCAGTTGGACAGTCACAGATACGCAGTATTTT
CDR3 protein: CASSWTVTDTQYF

J gene: TRBJ2-7
D gene: NA
clone size: NA
V gene: TRBV19
CDR3 DNA: TGTGCCAGTAGGCCTACAGGGCTCTCCTACGAGCAGTACTTC
CDR3 protein: CASRPTGLSYEQYF

J gene: TRBJ2-3
D gene: TRBD2
clone size: NA
V gene: TRBV5-5
CDR3 DNA: TGTGCCAGCAGCTTGGTGGGTAGCGGGGGAGATACGCAGTATTTT
CDR3 protein: CASSLVGSGGDTQYF

J gene: TRBJ2-3
D gene: NA
clone size: NA
V gene: TRBV5-6
CDR3 DNA: TGTGCCAGCAGCATTCCCTCTAGCACAGATACGCAGTATTTT
CDR3 protein: CASSIPSSTDTQYF

J gene: TRBJ1-4
D gene: NA
clone size: NA
V gene: TRBV5-1
CDR3 DNA: TGCGCCAGCAGCTTGGCGCCTAGTAATGAAAAACTGTTTTTT
CDR3 protein: CASSLAPSNEKLFF

J gene: TRBJ2-1
D gene: TRBD2
clone size: NA
V gene: TRBV28
CDR3 DNA: TGTGCCAGCAGTTTATGGGTCGGGGGGGTCGAGAATGAGCAGTTCTTC
CDR3 protein: CASSLWVGGVENEQFF

J gene: TRBJ2-2
D gene: NA
clone size: NA
V gene: TRBV27
CDR3 DNA: TGTGCCAGCAGCCCCAGGGCCGAAGCGAACACCGGGGAGCTGTTTTTT
CDR3 protein: CASSPRAEANTGELFF

J gene: TRBJ2-5
D gene: TRBD1
clone size: NA
V gene: TRBV7-2
CDR3 DNA: TGTGCCAGCAGCTTGGACAGGGGAGAGACCCAGTACTTC
CDR3 protein: CASSLDRGETQYF

J gene: TRBJ1-5
D gene: NA
clone size: NA
V gene: TRBV19
CDR3 DNA: TGTGCCAGTACCCCAGGGAAGGGGCAGCCCCAGCATTTT
CDR3 protein: CASTPGKGQPQHF

J gene: TRBJ2-1
D gene: NA
clone size: NA
V gene: TRBV4-2
CDR3 DNA: TGTGCCAGCAGCCCAGTGGGGGGCAACCCCAATGAGCAGTTCTTC
CDR3 protein: CASSPVGGNPNEQFF

J gene: TRBJ2-7
D gene: NA
clone size: NA
V gene: TRBV28
CDR3 DNA: TGTGCCAGCAGTTTTTTGGGGGGCCCTCGGTACGAGCAGTACTTC
CDR3 protein: CASSFLGGPRYEQYF